The clone carrying this TCR beta chain appeared once. This specimen belongs to a study of blood T cell repertoires in COVID-19. Study as a whole: Nucleic acid was either cDNA or gDNA, and it came from T cells, B-cell-depleted T cells, or PBMCs.

CDR1 SGHTA and CDR2 FQGTGA come from the germline V gene. The V end was cut by 3 bases, the J end by 2 bases, with 13 bases between. This CDR3 has 16 residues. Original processing notes: Reference gene primer amplification yielded estimated nucleated cell counts. TCRdb's copy holds only in-frame clones and misses some; the assay was immunoSEQ multiplex PCR. V, J and clone size derive from that table, while D and trimming were established from the DNA sequence. The sample lists fewer than 250,000 clones, 86% occurring once. The chain combines TRBV7-3 with TRBJ2-2, with D possibly TRBD1 on 6 matching bases. The material sequenced was peripheral blood. This receptor was obtained from a man aged 45-60 years with COVID-19, enrolled during active disease. The CDR3 nucleotides read TGTGCCAGCAGCTTTATTCCGGGACACAACACCGGGGAGCTGTTTTTT. This gives the protein CASSFIPGHNTGELFF.